One and the same sample provided the 9 T cell receptor beta chains below, sequenced in a study of blood T cell repertoires in COVID-19. The protocol was immunoSEQ multiplex PCR, while the TCRdb copy is restricted to in-frame clones and leaves out a portion. This table holds fewer than 450,000 clones, 85% to 90% found once. What was sequenced was peripheral blood. These TCRs come from a woman aged 45-65 years with COVID-19, enrolled during active disease.

This chain links TRBV9 with TRBJ2-1; 7 positions agree with TRBD2. The CDR3 contains 15 residues. The germline V gene encodes CDR1 SGDLS and CDR2 YYNGEE. Losses at the gene ends were 1 base for V and 4 bases for J; bases not matched to a gene: 5. The CDR3 loop reads CASSVSSGGYNEQFF. The CDR3 DNA sequence: TGTGCCAGCAGCGTATCTTCGGGGGGATACAATGAGCAGTTCTTC. Combining the CDR3 with reference TRBV9 and TRBJ2-1 gives the whole variable domain DSGVTQTPKHLITATGQRVTLRCSPRSGDLSVYWYQQSLDQGLQFLIQYYNGEERAKGNILERFSAQQFPDLHSELNLSSLELGDSALYFCASSVSSGGYNEQFFGPGTRLTVL.

The rearrangement links TRBV5-1 to TRBJ1-3, with D unresolved. CDR1 is SGHRS and CDR2 is YFSETQ in the germline V gene. The V end was cut by 0 bases, the J end by 4 bases, with 8 bases between. The CDR3 totals 14 residues. CDR3 loop: CASSLEGGGNTIYF. The CDR3 region has the DNA TGCGCCAGCAGCTTGGAGGGAGGCGGAAACACCATATATTTT.

The genes are TRBV6-1 and TRBJ2-7; tentatively, D is TRBD2 (6 bases). Germline V CDR1 and CDR2: MNHNS, SASEGT. CDR3 size: 16 residues. Trimming removed 2 bases from V and 4 bases from J, with 18 bases in between. The CDR3 sequence is CASSESYSGKKYEQYF. In nucleotides, the CDR3 is TGTGCCAGCAGTGAAAGCTATAGCGGAAAGAAATACGAGCAGTACTTC.

V and J are TRBV28 and TRBJ1-5, with D maybe TRBD1 (5 bases). The germline V gene has CDR1 MDHEN and CDR2 SYDVKM. The CDR3 is 15 residues long. V dropped 3 bases and J dropped 3 bases, with 12 bases sitting between them. CDR3 coding DNA: TGTGCCAGCAGTTTCCGTGACAGATACAATCAGCCCCAGCATTTT. Amino acid sequence: CASSFRDRYNQPQHF.

V usage is TRBV19 and J usage is TRBJ2-7; D is undetermined. This CDR3 spans 14 amino acids. Germline loops: CDR1 LNHDA, CDR2 SQIVND (reference sequence). With 3 bases removed from V and 2 bases from J, the gap between germline ends came to 11 bases. CDR3 DNA: TGTGCCAGTAGTATCTATCCCTCCCCCTACGAGCAGTACTTC. The encoded protein is CASSIYPSPYEQYF.

The gene calls are TRBV2 and TRBJ2-2; no clear D gene. Germline V gene lookup returns CDR1 SNHLY and CDR2 FYNNEI. The CDR3 has 17 residues. Trimming removed 1 base at V and 1 base at J, with 13 bases between. The DNA of the CDR3 is TGTGCCAGCAGTGAAGTCGGCGGCGCCATGAACACCGGGGAGCTGTTTTTT. Amino acid sequence: CASSEVGGAMNTGELFF.

This chain joins TRBV24-1 and TRBJ1-1, with 10 bases that match TRBD1. The CDR3 spans 14 residues. The J segment lost 7 bases and the V segment lost 6 bases, leaving 7 bases of the junction unmatched. The V gene's germline CDR1 is KGHDR and CDR2 SFDVKD. CDR3 bases: TGTGCCACCAGTATTCCTGGACAGGGGGTTGAAGCTTTCTTT. Translating gives CATSIPGQGVEAFF.

V gene TRBV6-2 or TRBV6-3 combines with J gene TRBJ2-7; 8 nucleotides match TRBD2. Germline values: CDR1 MNHEY, CDR2 SVGEGT. Trimming cost V 5 bases and J 2 bases; bases outside gene matches: 8. The CDR3 consists of 15 residues. As DNA, the CDR3 is TGTGCCAGCAGTAGCGGGAGAAAGGGGACCTACGAGCAGTACTTC. It specifies CASSSGRKGTYEQYF.

In regard to this clone: A much more abundant neighbour one base away suggests this may be a read error. The chain carries TRBV7-8 and TRBJ2-7; 10 nucleotides line up with TRBD1. CDR3 length equals 16 residues. The germline CDR1 and CDR2 sequences are SGHVS and FQNEAQ. The CDR3 protein is CASSPGGTGAEYEQSF. In DNA, the CDR3 is TGTGCCAGCAGCCCGGGAGGGACAGGGGCCGAGTACGAGCAGTCCTTC.